Given below is one TCR beta chain in context. The data stem from a study of T cells in Graves' hyperthyroidism and ophthalmopathy. Researchers amplified the TCR beta CDR3 regions from RNA transcripts. The HTBI primer set drove a first-round RT-PCR of the TCR CDR3. TCRdb re-derived calls from the multiplex PCR reads in MiXCR, one entry per CDR3 protein. The repertoire holds 800,000 or so distinct CDR3 sequences, 38% seen once, with 7.5% to 9.5% in the top ten. This TCR was recovered from a man younger than 35 with Graves' hyperthyroidism. The sequencing input was blood.

Here the CDR3 reads CSARVRQGPPLETQYF. CDR3 nucleotides: TGCAGTGCTAGAGTTAGGCAGGGGCCTCCCTTAGAGACCCAGTACTTC. This chain joins TRBV20-1 and TRBJ2-5; weak D call: TRBD1 (6 bases). Trimming took off 1 base at V and 4 bases at J, with 19 bases between the two ends. CDR1 is DFQATT and CDR2 is SNEGSKA in the germline V gene (reference sequence). The CDR3 extends over 16 amino acids.